One sample yielded the 10 T cell receptor beta chains listed below, sequenced in a study of blood T cell repertoires in COVID-19. This table comes from immunoSEQ multiplex PCR, and its TCRdb copy is limited to in-frame clones, with some not included. The sample has more than 60,000 clones; 89% are singletons. The sample consisted of peripheral blood. The origin of the receptors is a woman between 50 and 59 years old with active COVID-19.

V usage is TRBV9 and J usage is TRBJ2-7, with TRBD2 matching over 8 bases. V shed 4 bases and J 3 bases; nucleotides not matched to a gene: 9. Germline V gene data show CDR1 as SGDLS and CDR2 as YYNGEE. CDR3 length: 15 residues. CDR3 loop: CASSPTMGLVYEQYF. DNA for the CDR3: TGTGCCAGCAGCCCTACCATGGGACTAGTCTACGAGCAGTACTTC.

The chain joins TRBV3-1 (or the pseudogene TRBV3-2) to TRBJ1-6; 9 bases line up with TRBD1. The CDR3 length is 18 residues. Trimming took 4 bases from V and 0 from J; bases not matched to a gene: 7. CDR1 LGHDT and CDR2 YNNKEL come from the germline V gene (reference sequence). For the CDR3, the DNA is TGTGCCAGCAGCCCCGGGACAGGGTGGAGCTCCTATAATTCACCCCTCCACTTT. Protein: CASSPGTGWSSYNSPLHF.

The J gene is TRBJ2-3, the V gene TRBV24-1, with 9 bases aligning to TRBD1. V lost 4 bases to trimming and J lost 7 bases; unmatched junction nucleotides: 8. The germline V gene has CDR1 KGHDR and CDR2 SFDVKD. This CDR3 comprises 15 residues. The CDR3 coding sequence is TGTGCCACCAGTGAGGGGACAGGGCTAGGAAATACGCAGTATTTT. Its protein is CATSEGTGLGNTQYF.

This sequence joins TRBV5-1 and TRBJ2-3, with 8 bases aligning to TRBD2. The junction had 8 bases not matched to a gene; V was cut back by 3 bases and J by 5 bases. CDR3 length: 15 residues. CDR1 and CDR2 from the germline V gene are SGHRS and YFSETQ. In nucleotides, the CDR3 is TGCGCCAGCAGCTGGACCGGGACTAGGGGAGATACGCAGTATTTT. This sequence encodes CASSWTGTRGDTQYF.

The chain employs TRBV2 and TRBJ2-2; maybe TRBD1 (6 bases). The CDR3 has 13 residues. V was clipped by 6 bases and J by 7 bases, with 12 bases between them. Germline CDR1 and CDR2: SNHLY and FYNNEI. The CDR3 here is CASRGQSGGELFF. CDR3 coding DNA: TGTGCCAGCAGAGGACAGAGCGGCGGGGAGCTGTTTTTT.

The chain has TRBV5-4 and TRBJ2-1, with D possibly being TRBD2 (5 bases). With 0 bases removed from V and 7 bases from J, the gap between germline ends came to 14 bases. Germline-derived CDR1 and CDR2 are SGHNT and YYREEE (reference sequence). The CDR3 loop spans 15 amino acids. The CDR3 here is CASSLGWERINEQFF. CDR3 nucleotides: TGTGCCAGCAGCTTGGGGTGGGAGAGGATTAATGAGCAGTTCTTC.

V and J are TRBV11-2 and TRBJ1-5; 10 bases fit TRBD1. V shed 5 bases and J 0 bases; nucleotides not matched to a gene: 7. Germline V gene lookup returns CDR1 SGHAT and CDR2 FQNNGV. This CDR3 comprises 17 residues. The CDR3 reads CASSLGQGFSSNQPQHF. The DNA for the CDR3 is TGTGCCAGCAGCCTGGGACAGGGGTTTAGTAGCAATCAGCCCCAGCATTTT.

The rearrangement joins TRBV2 to TRBJ2-3, with a weak D call TRBD1 (6 bases). The CDR3 consists of 16 residues. The V and J ends lost 8 bases and 0 bases respectively, with 18 bases between them. Germline CDR1 and CDR2: SNHLY and FYNNEI. The CDR3 loop reads CASSREGERSTDTQYF. In DNA, the CDR3 is TGTGCCAGCTCCCGAGAGGGGGAGCGGAGCACAGATACGCAGTATTTT.

This chain connects TRBV28 to TRBJ1-2; D ambiguous. CDR1 and CDR2 (germline): MDHEN, SYDVKM. V was clipped by 3 bases and J by 8 bases, with 13 bases between them. This CDR3 comprises 13 residues. The CDR3: CASSFRSVRGYTF. CDR3 nucleotide sequence: TGTGCCAGCAGTTTCCGATCGGTTCGGGGCTACACCTTC.

This clone was seen just once. J is TRBJ2-2 and V is TRBV19; 7 bases agree with TRBD1. CDR3 length: 15 amino acids. Germline V gives CDR1 LNHDA, CDR2 SQIVND (reference sequence). The junction had 3 bases not matched to a gene; V was cut back by 3 bases and J by 2 bases. This CDR3 reads CASSMGTVNTGELFF. In DNA form, the CDR3 reads TGTGCCAGTAGTATGGGGACAGTTAACACCGGGGAGCTGTTTTTT.